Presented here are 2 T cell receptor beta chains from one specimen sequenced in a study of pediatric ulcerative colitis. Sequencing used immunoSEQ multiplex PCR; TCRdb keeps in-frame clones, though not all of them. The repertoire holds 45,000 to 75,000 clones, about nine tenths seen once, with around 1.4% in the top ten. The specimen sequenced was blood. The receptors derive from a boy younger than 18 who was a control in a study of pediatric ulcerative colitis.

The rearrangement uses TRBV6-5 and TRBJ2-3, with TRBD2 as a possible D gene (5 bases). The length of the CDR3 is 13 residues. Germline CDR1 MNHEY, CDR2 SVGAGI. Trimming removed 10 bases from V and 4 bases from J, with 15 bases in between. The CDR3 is CAIRGTTPDTQYF. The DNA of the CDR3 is TGTGCCATCCGGGGTACTACCCCAGATACGCAGTATTTT.

CDR3 amino acids: CASSATGNPEAFF. DNA for the CDR3: TGTGCCAGCAGCGCCACGGGGAATCCTGAAGCTTTCTTT. This sequence joins TRBV9 and TRBJ1-1, with D unclear. CDR1 SGDLS and CDR2 YYNGEE come from the germline V gene. Trimming stripped 3 bases from V and 6 bases from J, with 12 bases between. The CDR3 has 13 residues.